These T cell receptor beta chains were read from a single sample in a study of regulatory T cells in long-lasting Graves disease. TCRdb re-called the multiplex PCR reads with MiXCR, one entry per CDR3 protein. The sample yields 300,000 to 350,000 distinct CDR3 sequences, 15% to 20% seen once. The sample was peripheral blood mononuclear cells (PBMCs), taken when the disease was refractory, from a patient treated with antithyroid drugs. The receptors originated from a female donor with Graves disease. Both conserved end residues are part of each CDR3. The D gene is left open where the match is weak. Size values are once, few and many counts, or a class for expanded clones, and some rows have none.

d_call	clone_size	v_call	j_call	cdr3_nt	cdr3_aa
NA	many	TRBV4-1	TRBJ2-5	TGCGCCAGCAGCCAAGGGGGACGTGGGGAGACCCAGTACTTC	CASSQGGRGETQYF
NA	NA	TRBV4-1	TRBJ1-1	TGCGCCAGCAGCCAACTTTATAGGGGTTGGACTGAAGCTTTCTTT	CASSQLYRGWTEAFF
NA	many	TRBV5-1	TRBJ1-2	TGCGCCAGCAGCGTAGAGGGGAGGATGAACTATGGCTACACCTTC	CASSVEGRMNYGYTF
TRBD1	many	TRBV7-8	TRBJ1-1	TGTGCCAGCAGCTTTGGACAGGCGGTCGCTGAAGCTTTCTTT	CASSFGQAVAEAFF
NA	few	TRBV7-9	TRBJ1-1	TGTGCCAGCAGCCCAGGTGGCAGCCAGAACACTGAAGCTTTCTTT	CASSPGGSQNTEAFF
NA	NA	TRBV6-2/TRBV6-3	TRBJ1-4	TGTACCAGCAGTTACGGGTGGGGGGCCACTAATGAAAAACTGTTTTTT	CTSSYGWGATNEKLFF
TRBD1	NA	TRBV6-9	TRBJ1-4	TGTGCCAGCAGTTACACAATGGTTGTCCCAGGGGGGGGGGGAGAAAAACTGTTTTTT	CASSYTMVVPGGGGEKLFF
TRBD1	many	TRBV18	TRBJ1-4	TGTGCCAGCTCACCACCGGGGACAGCTGAAAAACTGTTTTTT	CASSPPGTAEKLFF
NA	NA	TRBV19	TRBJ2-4	TGTGCCACGGGACAAGGAACCAAAAACATTCAGTACTTC	CATGQGTKNIQYF
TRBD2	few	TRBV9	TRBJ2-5	TGTGCCAGCAGCGTGGCTAGCGGGAGGAAAGAGACCCAGTACTTC	CASSVASGRKETQYF
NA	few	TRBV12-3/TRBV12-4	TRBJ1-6	TGTGCCAGCAGTCCTTACCTCGTATTGGGACGAGATTCACCCCTCCACTTT	CASSPYLVLGRDSPLHF
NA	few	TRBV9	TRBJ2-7	TGTGCCAGCAGCGTAGAGGGGGGCGCGAAGTACGAGCAGTACTTC	CASSVEGGAKYEQYF
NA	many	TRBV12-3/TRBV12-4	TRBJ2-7	TGTGCCAGCAGTTGGGACTCGAGGAGCTCCTACGAGCAGTACTTC	CASSWDSRSSYEQYF
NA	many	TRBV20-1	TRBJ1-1	TGCAGTGGGAGGTGGAACACTGAAGCTTTCTTT	CSGRWNTEAFF
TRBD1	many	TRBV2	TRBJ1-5	TGTGCCAGCAGTGAAGCCGGGACAGCTAATCAGCCCCAGCATTTT	CASSEAGTANQPQHF
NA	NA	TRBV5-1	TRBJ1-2	TGCGCCAGCAGCCGGGCTCTGGCCCTTCGTCGAGCTAACTATGGCTACACCTTC	CASSRALALRRANYGYTF
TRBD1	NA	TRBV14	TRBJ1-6	TGTGCCAGCAGTCGGACAGGAGGGTATAATTCACCCCTCCACTTT	CASSRTGGYNSPLHF
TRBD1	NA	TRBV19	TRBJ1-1	TGTGCCAGTATCCAGACAGGGGGCTTGAACACTGAAGCTTTCTTT	CASIQTGGLNTEAFF
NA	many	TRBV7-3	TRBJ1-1	TGTGCCAGCAGCTCTCGGGTTCGCACGGGGGACACTGAAGCTTTCTTT	CASSSRVRTGDTEAFF
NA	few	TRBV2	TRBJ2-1	TGTGCCAGCAAAAACGGGAGAGCGTCCTACAATGAGCAGTTCTTC	CASKNGRASYNEQFF
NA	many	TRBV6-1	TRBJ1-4	TGTGCCAGCAGTGAGAATTGGAACTTGAATGAAAAACTGTTTTTT	CASSENWNLNEKLFF
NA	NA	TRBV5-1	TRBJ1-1	TGCGCCAGCAGAAAAAGCGGGATGAACACTGAAGCTTTCTTT	CASRKSGMNTEAFF
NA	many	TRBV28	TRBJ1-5	TGTGCCAGCAGCCCCACCTACGGTAGTAATCAGCCCCAGCATTTT	CASSPTYGSNQPQHF
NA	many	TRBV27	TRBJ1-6	TGTGCCAGCACCCTAGCTCGCTATAATTCACCCCTCCACTTT	CASTLARYNSPLHF
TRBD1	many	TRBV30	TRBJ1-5	TGTGCCTGGAGTTTTGGACAGGGGCTACAGCCCCAGCATTTT	CAWSFGQGLQPQHF
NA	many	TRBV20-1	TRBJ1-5	TGCAGTGCGACGACAGTTAGCAATCAGCCCCAGCATTTT	CSATTVSNQPQHF
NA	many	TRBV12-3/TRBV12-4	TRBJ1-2	TGTGCCAGCAGCAGACCCCTCTCTGGCTACACCTTC	CASSRPLSGYTF
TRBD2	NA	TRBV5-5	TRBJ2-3	TGTGCCAGCAGCTTGGGACTAGCGGGAGGCACAGATACGCAGTATTTT	CASSLGLAGGTDTQYF
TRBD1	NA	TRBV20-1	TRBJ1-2	TGCAGTGCCCCGGGCAGGGGGTATGGCTACACCTTC	CSAPGRGYGYTF
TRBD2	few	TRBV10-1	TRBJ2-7	TGCGCCAGCAGTAGGACTAGCGGGAGCGGAGAGCAGTACTTC	CASSRTSGSGEQYF
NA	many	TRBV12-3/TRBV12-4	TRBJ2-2	TGTGCCAGCAGTACCACCGGGGAGCTGTTTTTT	CASSTTGELFF
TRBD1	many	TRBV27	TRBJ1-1	TGTGCCAGCAGTGCCTACAGGGGGCGCACTGAAGCTTTCTTT	CASSAYRGRTEAFF
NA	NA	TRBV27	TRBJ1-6	TGTGCCAGCAGTTTAAGTGGTGGTAGTTCACCCCTCCACTTT	CASSLSGGSSPLHF
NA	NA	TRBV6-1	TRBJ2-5	TGTGCCAGCAGAGAGGGATGGGCACAAGAGACCCAGTACTTC	CASREGWAQETQYF
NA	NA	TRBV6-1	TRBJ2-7	TGTGCCAGCAGTGCTTACTCCTACGAGCAGTACTTC	CASSAYSYEQYF
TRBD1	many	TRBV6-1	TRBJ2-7	TGTGCCAGCAGCTTCGACAGGACAGGAAAGGGCTACGAGCAGTACTTC	CASSFDRTGKGYEQYF
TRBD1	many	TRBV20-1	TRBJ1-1	TGCAGTGCTTACAGGGGGCCTGGAGCTTTCTTT	CSAYRGPGAFF
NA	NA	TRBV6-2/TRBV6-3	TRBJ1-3	TGTGCCAGCAGTTACTTAGGGTCCAACACCATATATTTT	CASSYLGSNTIYF
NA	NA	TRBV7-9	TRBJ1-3	TGTGCCAGCAGCCCCCCCGATAACGGGGCGCCTGGAAACACCATATATTTT	CASSPPDNGAPGNTIYF
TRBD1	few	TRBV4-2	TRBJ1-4	TGTGCCAGCAGCCAGGGGACAGGCAGAGAAAAACTGTTTTTT	CASSQGTGREKLFF